This TCR beta chain is drawn from a study of shared T cell receptors in the human thymus. Looked up from germline, CDR1 is KGHSH and CDR2 is LQKENI. Trimming at V came to 0 bases and at J to 0 bases, leaving 13 bases not matched to a gene. This CDR3 contains 20 residues. Assay used: immunoSEQ multiplex PCR; TCRdb lists only in-frame clones, some missing. Here the sample spans about 380,000 clones, just under 95% being singletons. This clonotype originated in a human donor. The material sequenced was thymocytes. The rearrangement links TRBV18 to TRBJ2-1; 8 bases fit TRBD1. CDR3 DNA: TGTGCCAGCTCACCACCGTTTGGGGCAGGGGGCCAATACTCCTACAATGAGCAGTTCTTC. Amino acid sequence: CASSPPFGAGGQYSYNEQFF.